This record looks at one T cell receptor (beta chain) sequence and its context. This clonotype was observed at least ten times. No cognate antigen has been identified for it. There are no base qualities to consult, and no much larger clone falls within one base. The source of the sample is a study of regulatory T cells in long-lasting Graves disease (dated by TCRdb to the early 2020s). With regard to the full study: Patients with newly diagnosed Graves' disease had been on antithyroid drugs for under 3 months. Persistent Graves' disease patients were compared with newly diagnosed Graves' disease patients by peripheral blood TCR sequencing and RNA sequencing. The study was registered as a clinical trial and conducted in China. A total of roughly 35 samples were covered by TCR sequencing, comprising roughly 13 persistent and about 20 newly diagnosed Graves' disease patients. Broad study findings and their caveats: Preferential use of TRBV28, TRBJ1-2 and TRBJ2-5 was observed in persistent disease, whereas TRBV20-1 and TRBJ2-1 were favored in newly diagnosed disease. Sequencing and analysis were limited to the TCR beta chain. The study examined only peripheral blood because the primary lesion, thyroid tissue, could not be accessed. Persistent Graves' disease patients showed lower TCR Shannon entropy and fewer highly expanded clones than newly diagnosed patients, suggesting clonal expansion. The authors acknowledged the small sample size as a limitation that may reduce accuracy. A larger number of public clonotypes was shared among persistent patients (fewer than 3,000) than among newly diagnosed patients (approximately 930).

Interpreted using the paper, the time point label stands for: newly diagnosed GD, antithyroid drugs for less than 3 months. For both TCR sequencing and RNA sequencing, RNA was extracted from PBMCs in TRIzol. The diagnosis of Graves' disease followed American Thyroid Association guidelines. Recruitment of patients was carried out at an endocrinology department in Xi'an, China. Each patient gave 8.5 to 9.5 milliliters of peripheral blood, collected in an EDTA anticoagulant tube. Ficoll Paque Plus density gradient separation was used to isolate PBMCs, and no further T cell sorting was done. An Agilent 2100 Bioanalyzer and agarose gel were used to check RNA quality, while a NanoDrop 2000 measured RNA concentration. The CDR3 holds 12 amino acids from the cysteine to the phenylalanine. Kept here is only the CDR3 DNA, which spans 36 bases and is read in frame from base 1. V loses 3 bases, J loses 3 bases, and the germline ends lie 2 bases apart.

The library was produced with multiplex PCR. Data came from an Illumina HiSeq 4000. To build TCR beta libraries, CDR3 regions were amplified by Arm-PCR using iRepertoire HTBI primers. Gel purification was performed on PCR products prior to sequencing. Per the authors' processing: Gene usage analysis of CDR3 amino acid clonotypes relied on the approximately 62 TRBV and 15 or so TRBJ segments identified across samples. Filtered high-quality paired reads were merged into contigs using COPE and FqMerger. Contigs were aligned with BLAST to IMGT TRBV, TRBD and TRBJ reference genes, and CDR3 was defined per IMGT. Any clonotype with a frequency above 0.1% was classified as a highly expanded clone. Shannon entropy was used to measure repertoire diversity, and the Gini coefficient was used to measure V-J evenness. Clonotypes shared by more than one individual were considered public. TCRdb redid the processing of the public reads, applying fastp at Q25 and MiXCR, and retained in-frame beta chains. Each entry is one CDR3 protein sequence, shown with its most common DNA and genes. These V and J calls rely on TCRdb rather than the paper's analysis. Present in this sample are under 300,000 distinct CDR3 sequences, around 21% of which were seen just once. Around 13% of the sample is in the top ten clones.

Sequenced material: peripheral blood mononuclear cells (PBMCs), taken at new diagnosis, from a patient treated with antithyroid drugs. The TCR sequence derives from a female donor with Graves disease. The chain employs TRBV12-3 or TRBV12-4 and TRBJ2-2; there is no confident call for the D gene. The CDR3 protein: CASSFYTGELFF. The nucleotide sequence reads TGTGCCAGCAGTTTCTACACCGGGGAGCTGTTTTTT.